This is a list of T cell receptor beta chains from one sample in a study of cytomegalovirus exposure and HLA in healthy donors. Repertoires were generated with immunoSEQ multiplex PCR, while TCRdb's copy carries only in-frame clones and drops some. The sample consists of approximately 190,000 clones, around 83% of them appearing once. Sample: PBMCs. These receptors were taken from a woman under 30 in good health and CMV-seronegative. Each CDR3 is given with its conserved first and last residue. The D gene is left open where the match is weak. Size is stated for part of the rows, as once, few or many counts, or as a class when the clone is expanded.

j_call | d_call | clone_size | v_call | cdr3_nt | cdr3_aa
TRBJ2-1 | NA | NA | TRBV5-6 | TGTGCCAGCAGCCTGGGGGACTGGGTTCGCAGTGAGCAGTTCTTC | CASSLGDWVRSEQFF
TRBJ1-3 | NA | NA | TRBV10-1 | TGCGCCAGCAGTGAGTCGAGGTGGACAAATGCTAACTCTGGAAACACCATATATTTT | CASSESRWTNANSGNTIYF
TRBJ2-1 | TRBD2 | once | TRBV6-5 | TGTGCCAGCTTATCAGGCGGGAGTGAGCAGTTCTTC | CASLSGGSEQFF
TRBJ2-3 | TRBD2 | NA | TRBV5-1 | TGCGCCAGCAGCTCGGGACTAGCGGGAGGTGAAGATACGCAGTATTTT | CASSSGLAGGEDTQYF
TRBJ2-1 | NA | NA | TRBV27 | TGTGCCAGCAGACTTAGCTGGATCTCGAATTACAATGAGCAGTTCTTC | CASRLSWISNYNEQFF
TRBJ1-4 | NA | NA | TRBV4-3 | TGCGCCAGCAGCCAAGATTTAGTAGAAAAACTGTTTTTT | CASSQDLVEKLFF
TRBJ1-1 | TRBD1 | few | TRBV2 | TGTGCCAGCAGTGAATGGACAGGATTAGGGAGCACTGAAGCTTTCTTT | CASSEWTGLGSTEAFF
TRBJ1-4 | NA | NA | TRBV30 | TGTGCCTGGAGTGTAGGTGGTGGACTTTATGAAAAACTGTTTTTT | CAWSVGGGLYEKLFF
TRBJ1-1 | NA | NA | TRBV2 | TGTGCCAGCAGACCCGGGGGGGGAGTCACTGAAGCTTTCTTT | CASRPGGGVTEAFF
TRBJ1-2 | TRBD1 | NA | TRBV30 | TGTGCCTGTGGGTCACGGACAGGGCGGCCTAACTATGGCTACACCTTC | CACGSRTGRPNYGYTF